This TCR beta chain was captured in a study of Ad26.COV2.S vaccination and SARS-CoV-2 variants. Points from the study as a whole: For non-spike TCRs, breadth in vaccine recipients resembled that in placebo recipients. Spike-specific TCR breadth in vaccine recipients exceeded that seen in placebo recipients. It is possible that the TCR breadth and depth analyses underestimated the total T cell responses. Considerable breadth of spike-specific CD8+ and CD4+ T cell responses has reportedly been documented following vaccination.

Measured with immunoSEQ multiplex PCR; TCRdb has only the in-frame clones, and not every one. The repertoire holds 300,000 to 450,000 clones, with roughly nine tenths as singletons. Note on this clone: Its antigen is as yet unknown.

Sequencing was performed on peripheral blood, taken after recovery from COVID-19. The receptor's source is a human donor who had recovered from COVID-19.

The CDR3 region has the DNA TGTGCCAGCAGCCAAGATCCAGCGCCGAACACCGGGGAGCTGTTTTTT. It specifies CASSQDPAPNTGELFF. The chain uses TRBV3-1 (or the pseudogene TRBV3-2) and TRBJ2-2; D gene unclear. Germline V gene sequence: CDR1 LGHDT, CDR2 YNNKEL (reference sequence). V was pared by 0 bases and J by 0 bases, with 8 bases between. This CDR3 comprises 16 residues.